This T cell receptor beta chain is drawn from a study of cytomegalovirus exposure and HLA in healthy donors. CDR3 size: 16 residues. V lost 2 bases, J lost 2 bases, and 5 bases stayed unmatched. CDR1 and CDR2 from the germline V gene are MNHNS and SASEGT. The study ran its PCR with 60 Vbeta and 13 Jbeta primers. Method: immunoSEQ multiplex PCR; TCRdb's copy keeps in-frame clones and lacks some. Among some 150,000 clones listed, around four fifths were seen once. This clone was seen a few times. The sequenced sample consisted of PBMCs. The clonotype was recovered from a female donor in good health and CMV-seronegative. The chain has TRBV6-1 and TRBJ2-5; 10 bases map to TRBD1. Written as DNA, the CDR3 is TGTGCCAGCAGTGAATTAGTGGGACAGGGGCAAGAGACCCAGTACTTC. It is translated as CASSELVGQGQETQYF.